The 11 T cell receptor beta chains listed next were all sequenced from one sample in a study of blood T cell repertoires in COVID-19. Repertoires were generated with immunoSEQ multiplex PCR, while TCRdb's copy carries only in-frame clones and drops some. The repertoire has 85,000 to 130,000 clones, approximately 91% of them found once; the top ten carry about 1%. Material: peripheral blood. Every receptor here comes from a man between 60 and 70 years old with acute or convalescent COVID-19.

The genes are TRBV11-2 and TRBJ2-5; 7 bases are a match to TRBD2. V shed 1 base, J shed 5 bases, and the junction held 4 bases outside the gene matches. The germline CDR1 and CDR2 sequences are SGHAT and FQNNGV. CDR3 length: 14 amino acids. Here the CDR3 reads CASSLGRGGETQYF. CDR3 nucleotides: TGTGCCAGCAGCTTAGGAAGGGGAGGGGAGACCCAGTACTTC.

This clone occurred a few times. The V gene is TRBV28, the J gene TRBJ2-1; TRBD2 aligns across 12 bases. J lost 8 bases, V lost 3 bases, and 5 bases had no gene match. This CDR3 comprises 15 residues. The germline V gene has CDR1 MDHEN and CDR2 SYDVKM. The CDR3 region is CASSFSSGRAHEQFF. CDR3 nucleotides: TGTGCCAGCAGTTTTTCTAGCGGGAGGGCCCATGAGCAGTTCTTC.

The CDR3 sequence: CASSIGQGATGYTF. The CDR3 DNA is TGTGCCAGCAGTATAGGACAGGGGGCGACTGGCTACACCTTC. The chain joins TRBV27 to TRBJ1-2, with 11 bases matching TRBD1. There are 14 residues in the CDR3. Germline CDR1 MNHEY, CDR2 SMNVEV (reference sequence). Losses at the gene ends were 5 bases for V and 7 bases for J; bases not matched to a gene: 6.

V and J are TRBV10-3 and TRBJ1-1; TRBD1 agrees at 7 bases. The CDR3 sequence is 16 residues long. Trimming removed 4 bases from V and 1 base from J; junction bases left unmatched: 9. The germline V gene has CDR1 ENHRY and CDR2 SYGVKD. CDR3 bases: TGTGCCATCAGTGGATCCAGACAGGGAGCGAACACTGAAGCTTTCTTT. Amino acid sequence: CAISGSRQGANTEAFF.

V usage is TRBV11-2 and J usage is TRBJ1-1; D unclear. The ends were cut back, 3 bases at V and 5 bases at J, with 7 bases in the middle. In germline, CDR1 is SGHAT, CDR2 FQNNGV. CDR3 length: 12 residues. Written as DNA, the CDR3 is TGTGCCAGCAGCTTGGGGAGGACTGAAGCTTTCTTT. Protein product: CASSLGRTEAFF.

The chain recombines TRBV12-3 or TRBV12-4 with TRBJ2-2; 7 bases are a match to TRBD2. The CDR3 is 13 residues long. V lost 11 bases to trimming and J lost 7 bases; unmatched junction nucleotides: 10. Here the CDR3 DNA reads TGTGCCGCGGAAAAAAGCGGGATCGGGGAGCTGTTTTTT. It translates to CAAEKSGIGELFF.

The chain recombines TRBV5-4 with TRBJ1-1; a weak D match, TRBD1 (6 bases). CDR1 and CDR2 from the germline V gene are SGHNT and YYREEE (reference sequence). The CDR3 is 15 residues long. The ends were cut back, 0 bases at V and 3 bases at J, with 12 bases in the middle. CDR3 nucleotide sequence: TGTGCCAGCAGCTTGGGGACAGCCTTTTACACTGAAGCTTTCTTT. Encoded protein: CASSLGTAFYTEAFF.

The rearrangement uses TRBV7-2 and TRBJ1-1; a possible D gene is TRBD1 (6 bases). Per germline, CDR1 SGHTA and CDR2 FQGNSA. The V gene lost 6 bases and the J gene lost 6 bases, with 20 bases spanning the gap. The CDR3 has 15 residues. DNA of the CDR3: TGTGCCAGCAGTTCCTCACAGGGTTGGGCCGCTGAAGCTTTCTTT. This codes for CASSSSQGWAAEAFF.

J is TRBJ1-1 and V is TRBV15, with 7 bases matching TRBD1. Germline lookup yields CDR1 LNHNV and CDR2 YYDKDF (reference sequence). V was pared by 5 bases and J by 1 base, with 7 bases of the junction left unmatched. The CDR3 spans 15 residues. The CDR3 region is CATSRSNRGNTEAFF. CDR3 sequence (DNA): TGTGCCACCAGCCGTTCCAACAGGGGGAACACTGAAGCTTTCTTT.

The rearrangement joins TRBV7-9 to TRBJ2-3; D not resolved. Germline V gene data show CDR1 as SEHNR and CDR2 as FQNEAQ (reference sequence). With 1 base removed from V and 5 bases from J, the gap between germline ends came to 7 bases. The CDR3 covers 13 residues. The CDR3 loop is CASSLDALDTQYF. The DNA of the CDR3 is TGTGCCAGCAGCTTAGATGCACTAGATACGCAGTATTTT.

The gene calls are TRBV7-9 and TRBJ2-5; 7 bases agree with TRBD2. Trimming took 6 bases from V and 5 from J; bases not matched to a gene: 6. The CDR3 extends over 13 amino acids. Germline-derived CDR1 and CDR2 are SEHNR and FQNEAQ (reference sequence). CDR3 sequence (DNA): TGTGCCAGCAGGGGGCTAGCGGCGGAGACCCAGTACTTC. Amino acids: CASRGLAAETQYF.